This TCR beta chain was identified in a study of spatial heterogeneity in lung cancer. Overall study context: On average, each unique TCR and UMI combination appeared more than ten times in raw reads.

Every cDNA TCR molecule received its own unique molecular identifier. TCRdb fed the 5' RACE reads into MiXCR, producing one record per CDR3 protein. The data show 45,000 to 55,000 distinct CDR3 sequences, with approximately 12% seen just once and 32% held by the top ten. Specified time point: blood at routine non-recurrence follow-up after resection. Unsorted whole RNA of tumor, nontumor lung or frozen PBMC was sequenced. The germline V and J ends were trimmed by 1 base and 7 bases, with 13 bases remaining between them. The CDR3 contains 14 residues. The sequencing here drew on PBMCs, taken at follow-up. The gene calls are TRBV12-3 or TRBV12-4 and TRBJ1-2, with D perhaps TRBD1 (5 bases). The receptor comes from a male donor with early-stage non-small cell lung cancer. This CDR3 reads CASSLGPGTIGYTF. The CDR3 DNA follows: TGTGCCAGCAGTTTAGGGCCAGGGACTATTGGCTACACCTTC.